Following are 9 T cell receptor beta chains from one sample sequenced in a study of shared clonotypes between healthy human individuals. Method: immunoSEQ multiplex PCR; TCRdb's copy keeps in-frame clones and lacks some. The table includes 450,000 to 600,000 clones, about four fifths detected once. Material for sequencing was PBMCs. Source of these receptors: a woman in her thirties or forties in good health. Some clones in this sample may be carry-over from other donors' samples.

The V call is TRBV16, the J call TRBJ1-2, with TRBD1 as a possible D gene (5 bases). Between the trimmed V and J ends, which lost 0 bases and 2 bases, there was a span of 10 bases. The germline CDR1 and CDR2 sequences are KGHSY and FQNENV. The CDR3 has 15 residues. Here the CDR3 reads CASSQSAGRNYGYTF. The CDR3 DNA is TGTGCCAGCAGCCAATCGGCAGGGAGAAACTATGGCTACACCTTC.

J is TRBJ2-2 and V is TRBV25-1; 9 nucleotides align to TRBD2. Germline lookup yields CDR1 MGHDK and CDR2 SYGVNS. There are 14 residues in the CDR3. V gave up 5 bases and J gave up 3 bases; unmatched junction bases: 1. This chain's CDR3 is CASSPSGDTGELFF. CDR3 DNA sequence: TGTGCCAGCAGTCCTAGCGGGGACACCGGGGAGCTGTTTTTT.

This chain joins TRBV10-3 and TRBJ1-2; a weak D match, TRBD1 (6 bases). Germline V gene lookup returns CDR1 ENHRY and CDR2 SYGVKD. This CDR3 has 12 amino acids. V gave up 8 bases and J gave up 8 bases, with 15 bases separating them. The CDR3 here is CAIGAGVGGYTF. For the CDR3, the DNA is TGTGCCATCGGCGCAGGGGTTGGCGGCTACACCTTC.

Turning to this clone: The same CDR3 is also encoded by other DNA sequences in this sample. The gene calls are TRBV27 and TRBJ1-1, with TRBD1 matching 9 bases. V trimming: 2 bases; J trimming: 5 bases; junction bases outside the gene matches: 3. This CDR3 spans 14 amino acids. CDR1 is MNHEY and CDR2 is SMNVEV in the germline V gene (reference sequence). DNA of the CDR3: TGTGCCAGCAGTTTAGACAGGGGGAGGACTGAAGCTTTCTTT. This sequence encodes CASSLDRGRTEAFF.

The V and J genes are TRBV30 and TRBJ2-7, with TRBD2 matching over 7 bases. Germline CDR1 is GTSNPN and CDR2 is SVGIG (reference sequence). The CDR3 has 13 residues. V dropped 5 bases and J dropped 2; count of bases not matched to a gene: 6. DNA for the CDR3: TGTGCCTGGGGTCGGGACTATACCTACGAGCAGTACTTC. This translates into CAWGRDYTYEQYF.

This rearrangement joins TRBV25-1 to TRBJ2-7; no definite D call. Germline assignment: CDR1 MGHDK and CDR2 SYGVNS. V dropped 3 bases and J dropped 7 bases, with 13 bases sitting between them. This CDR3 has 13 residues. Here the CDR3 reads CASSDRLGQEQYF. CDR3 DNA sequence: TGTGCCAGCAGTGATCGGTTAGGGCAGGAGCAGTACTTC.

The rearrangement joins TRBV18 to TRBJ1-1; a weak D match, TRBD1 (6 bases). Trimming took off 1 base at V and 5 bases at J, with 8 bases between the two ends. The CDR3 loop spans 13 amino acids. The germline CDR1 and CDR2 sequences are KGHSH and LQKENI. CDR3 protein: CASSPRGATEAFF. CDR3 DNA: TGTGCCAGCTCACCACGGGGGGCTACTGAAGCTTTCTTT.

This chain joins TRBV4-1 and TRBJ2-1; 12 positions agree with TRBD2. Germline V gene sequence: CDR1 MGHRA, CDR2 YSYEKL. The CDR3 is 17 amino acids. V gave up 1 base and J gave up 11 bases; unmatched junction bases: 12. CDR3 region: CASSQALRGTSGRQQFF. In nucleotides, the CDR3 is TGCGCCAGCAGCCAAGCCCTGCGTGGGACTAGCGGGCGTCAGCAGTTCTTC.

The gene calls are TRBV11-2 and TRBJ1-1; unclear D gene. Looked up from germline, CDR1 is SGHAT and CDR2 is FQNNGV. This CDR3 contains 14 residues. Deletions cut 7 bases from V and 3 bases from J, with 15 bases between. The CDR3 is CASTPEDLDTEAFF. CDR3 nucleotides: TGTGCCAGCACCCCAGAGGACCTGGACACTGAAGCTTTCTTT. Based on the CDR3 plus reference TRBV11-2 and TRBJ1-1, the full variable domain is EAGVAQSPRYKIIEKRQSVAFWCNPISGHATLYWYQQILGQGPKLLIQFQNNGVVDDSQLPKDRFSAERLKGVDSTLKIQPAKLEDSAVYLCASTPEDLDTEAFFGQGTRLTVV.